This T cell receptor (beta chain) was identified during a study of T cell responses to AZD1222 COVID-19 vaccine (dated by TCRdb to 2020 to 2023). For the study in its entirety: TCR sequencing covered roughly 230 trial participants: some 210 given two doses of AZD1222 and approximately 26 given two doses of MenACWY control vaccine. Trial participants were enrolled into age subgroups of 18-55, 56-69 and 70-plus years, which contained about 150, 27 and 61 TCR-sequenced participants, respectively.

The time point label of this sample denotes: baseline before first vaccination. Vaccinee samples were obtained from the UK trials COV001 and COV002, which included a single-blind randomized controlled phase 2/3 trial of AZD1222 (ChAdOx1 nCoV-19) in healthy adults. For TCRbeta chain sequencing, PBMC samples were collected from trial participants at day 0 and at day 28 after the second dose. From V the trimming removes 2 bases and from J it removes 5 bases, while the gene matches leave 11 bases of the junction unaccounted for. From its cysteine to its phenylalanine, the CDR3 spans 16 amino acids. Only the CDR3 DNA stays, 48 bases, in frame from base 1. CDR1 and CDR2 were assigned from the germline V gene (reference sequence) as SEHNR and FQNEAQ. Here is what the overall study found, with its caveats: The vaccine-associated CD4 TCRs covered the entire spike protein, and the dominant responses fell in regions 160-218 and 743-854. The 56-69-year group was small, and its depth increase did not reach significance, likely because of low power. Nearly half of unique spike-specific TCRs reportedly recognized epitopes outside regions mutated in the B.1.351 and B.1.1.7 variants. Participants were mostly white British, with more females than males. The authors suggested clonal diversity may have been underestimated. Conclusions about previously exposed vaccinees were limited because only 6 or 7 AZD1222 recipients were SARS-CoV-2 seropositive at baseline. After two AZD1222 doses, both the breadth and the depth of spike-specific TCRs were significantly higher than at day 0 and than in MenACWY recipients. Because no day 14 peak-response samples were available, the repertoires could be characterized only after the peak T cell response.

The CDR3 regions of human TCRbeta chains were analyzed by immunosequencing. Regarding the original processing steps: Repertoire TCRs were checked for matches against a reference library of SARS-CoV-2-specific TCRs that had been generated using the MIRA antigen-specificity platform. Breadth was defined as the fraction of unique TCRs that were SARS-CoV-2-associated, and depth was defined as the fraction of total T cells that were SARS-CoV-2-associated. Using the MIRA data, each spike-specific TCR was mapped to the spike region that the TCR reacts to and placed in a CD4 or CD8 class. Log10-transformed breadth and depth values were compared by one-way ANOVA with Sidak's multiple comparisons tests. In its TCRdb copy, this immuneACCESS table keeps in-frame sequences only and misses some clones. Where compared with another copy, unresolved V genes explain less than half of these, and the others have no known cause. That table gives V, J and clone size, and the DNA gave D and trimming. The table for this sample lists 150,000 or so clones. The leading ten clones occupy 2% to 2.5% of the sample.

As for this clone: This receptor's antigen is unknown.

The rearrangement joined TRBV7-9 to TRBJ1-2; the central 7 bases match TRBD1. The TCR originated in an adult in good health. Sequenced sample: peripheral blood. The bases read TGTGCCAGCAGCTTATTGCTTGGGACAGAAAATTATGGCTACACCTTC. The resulting protein is CASSLLLGTENYGYTF.